This T cell receptor beta chain came from a study of regulatory T cells in long-lasting Graves disease (dated by TCRdb to the early 2020s). A note on the overall study: Patients with newly diagnosed Graves' disease had been on antithyroid drugs for under 3 months. Peripheral blood TCR sequencing and RNA sequencing compared persistent Graves' disease patients with newly diagnosed Graves' disease patients. The study was conducted in China and was registered as a clinical trial. A total of some 35 samples underwent TCR sequencing, from roughly 13 patients with persistent Graves' disease and some 20 patients with newly diagnosed Graves' disease.

CDR1 MNHNS and CDR2 SASEGT are derived from the germline V gene. Ends trimmed: V by 6 bases, J by 7 bases; bases unmatched to a gene: 8. The CDR3 holds 15 amino acids from the cysteine to the phenylalanine. Only CDR3 DNA remains: 45 bases, in frame from the first base. On the study overall, not on this receptor specifically: The authors acknowledged the small sample size as a limitation that may reduce accuracy. The study examined only peripheral blood because the primary lesion, thyroid tissue, could not be accessed. TRBV28, TRBJ1-2 and TRBJ2-5 were preferentially used in persistent disease, while TRBV20-1 and TRBJ2-1 were favored in newly diagnosed disease. Compared with newly diagnosed patients, persistent Graves' disease patients had lower TCR Shannon entropy and fewer highly expanded clones, which suggests clonal expansion. Persistent patients shared more public clonotypes among themselves (around 3,000) than newly diagnosed patients did (about 970). Sequencing and analysis were restricted to the TCR beta chain.

The library was generated by multiplex PCR. Sequencing was performed on an Illumina HiSeq 4000. iRepertoire HTBI primers and Arm-PCR amplification of CDR3 regions were used to construct TCR beta libraries. Before sequencing, the PCR products underwent gel purification. The published analysis was carried out like this. Gene usage analysis of CDR3 amino acid clonotypes used the 60 to 80 TRBV and 14 to 15 TRBJ segments found across samples. COPE and FqMerger were used to merge filtered high-quality paired reads into contigs. BLAST was used to align contigs to the IMGT TRBV, TRBD and TRBJ reference genes, and CDR3 was defined following IMGT. Clonotypes above 0.1% frequency were classified as highly expanded clones. Repertoire diversity was measured by Shannon entropy, and V-J evenness by the Gini coefficient. Public clonotypes were defined as clonotypes shared by more than one individual. The public reads were reprocessed in TCRdb via fastp at Q25 and MiXCR, keeping in-frame beta chains. For every CDR3 protein sequence, its rows merge into one entry that carries the most common genes and DNA. TCRdb, rather than the study authors, made the V and J calls. For this sample the table gives a few hundred thousand distinct CDR3 sequences, of which approximately 12% were detected only once. Approximately 17% of the sample is held by the ten biggest clonotypes.

In its sample, this clonotype was seen many times. The target of this receptor is not known. Per-base qualities were not stored, and no clone one base away is much larger. The time point label, as the study defines it: newly diagnosed GD, antithyroid drugs for less than 3 months. For both TCR sequencing and RNA sequencing, RNA was extracted from PBMCs in TRIzol. The diagnosis of Graves' disease followed American Thyroid Association guidelines. Patients were recruited from an endocrinology department in Xi'an, China. Each patient gave approximately 10 milliliters of peripheral blood, collected in an EDTA anticoagulant tube. PBMCs were isolated by Ficoll Paque Plus density gradient separation without further T cell sorting. An Agilent 2100 Bioanalyzer and agarose gel were used to assess RNA quality, and a NanoDrop 2000 was used to measure RNA concentration. In addition, the sample was reused for a study of T cells in Graves' hyperthyroidism and ophthalmopathy. The second study also describes: Graves' hyperthyroidism was defined as stable when no progression to ophthalmopathy occurred over 18 months of follow-up. The hyperthyroidism patients were between 18 and 65 years old and newly diagnosed, with a disease duration of less than 2 months. The study excluded patients with uncontrolled infections, other autoimmune diseases, pregnancy or lactation. Diagnoses relied on clinical symptoms, serum thyroxine and TRAb, thyroid ultrasound and orbital computed tomography. For the first round of RT-PCR on the TCR CDR3, the HTBI primer set was used together with the Qiagen OneStep RT-PCR kit. Most expanded thyroid clonotypes (frequency above 0.001) were also detected in blood, suggesting blood repertoires may reflect thyroid immune responses. A 13 V-J signature model separated ophthalmopathy from stable hyperthyroidism, with nearly 90% sensitivity and 81% to 82% specificity in cross-validation and 80%/75% in testing. In validation, progression to ophthalmopathy was predicted by the model with almost 71% sensitivity and 72.22% specificity, a median of approximately 6.5 months before onset. A discovery cohort of around 100 patients, about 40 with Graves' ophthalmopathy and 55 to 60 with stable Graves' hyperthyroidism, was used to find distinguishing TCR V-J signatures. Whether ophthalmopathy could be predicted prospectively was tested in an independent validation cohort made up of 18 to 20 hyperthyroidism patients plus 17 patients who later progressed to ophthalmopathy. The approximately 98 discovery patients were randomly divided into training and test sets at a 7:3 ratio. In addition, the study compared T-cell repertoires in thyroid tissue and in blood from a handful of Graves' hyperthyroidism patients. Following sampling, methimazole starting at 30 mg daily was given to hyperthyroidism patients, and high-dose intravenous methylprednisolone was given to ophthalmopathy patients. Libraries were constructed in a second round of multiplex PCR, after which size selection and purification were performed. The libraries were sequenced on an Illumina HiSeq2000 using paired-end 100 bp reads. SOAPnuke was used to process the raw data, with reads discarded if the reads contained adapters or uncalled bases, had a mean Phred below 15, or lacked an exact constant-primer or identifier match. COPE v1.2.5 was used to merge high-quality paired reads, and clonotypes were defined as unique nucleotide sequences. Clonotypes were aligned to IMGT TRBV, TRBD and TRBJ reference segments using MiTCR v1.1. Analysis was restricted to V-J combinations with a frequency above 0.0001, which covered approximately 99% of repertoires. The TCS score was defined as F50 (clonal expansion) divided by E x V (chaos), with BLOSUM62-based TCRdist calculated between CDR3 peptides within each V-J. Welch's t-statistics and random forest reduced fewer than 550 V-J features to about 13, which were used in a naive Bayes classifier (R e1071). No statistical method was used to fix the sample size in advance, and group allocation was not hidden from the investigators. The paper reports TCR Vbeta CDR3 sequencing of approximately 140 peripheral blood samples: 43 ophthalmopathy, fewer than 85 hyperthyroidism and some 17 progressor patients.

The sequence joins TRBV6-1 to TRBJ1-6, and 8 junction bases match TRBD1. The material was peripheral blood mononuclear cells (PBMCs), obtained at new diagnosis, from a patient treated with antithyroid drugs. The source is a woman aged 18-29 years with Graves disease. Donor details come from another sample of the same person, matched by shared clones. Here the CDR3 is given as CASRPGQGPNSPLHF. The nucleotides read TGTGCCAGCAGACCCGGACAGGGACCAAATTCACCCCTCCACTTT.